Listed below are T cell receptor beta chains from one sample, sequenced in a study of OX40 agonist ivuxolimab in advanced cancers. TCRdb's table, derived via immunoSEQ multiplex PCR, lists solely in-frame clones and lacks some. The table has over 45,000 clones, around 90% seen once. The material sequenced was CD4+ or CD8+ T cells sorted from blood, taken in a trial of the OX40 agonist ivuxolimab. These receptors all stem from an adult with an advanced solid tumor such as melanoma, head and neck, liver or kidney cancer. Both conserved end residues are part of each CDR3.

v_call cdr3_aa
TRBV5-6 CASSHRTSGSFNEQFF
TRBV6-6 CATSAPGPQETQYF
TRBV7-2 CASSLRTANQPQHF
TRBV30 CAGAARTGNEKLFF
TRBV5-1 CASSERISGVPDTQYF
TRBV5-1 CASSLEKETDTQYF
TRBV10-3 CAIGDSGTTYGYTF
TRBV11-1 CASSQGQGAYNEQFF
TRBV5-1 CASSSGGVGTDTQYF
TRBV7-6 CASSPLPSTEAFF
TRBV10-3 CAISQRGDGTDTQYF
TRBV10-2 CASRAQGQETQYF
TRBV10-2 CASSATPGGDYGYTF
TRBV5-4 CASSLGGDNEKLFF
TRBV11-2 CASSFRESTEAFF
TRBV4-3 CASSQVMNTEAFF
TRBV6-4 CASSIGVSDTQYF
TRBV5-1 CASSLARVDGYTF
TRBV7-3 CASSLNGARETQYF
TRBV6-4 CASKGSRVLAKNIQYF
TRBV18 CASSPISGMNTGELFF
TRBV7-9 CASSLDGNSNEKLFF
TRBV11-2 CASSHRTSGYNEQFF
TRBV5-4 CASSLDRANYGYTF
TRBV19 CASSIAPNQPQHF
TRBV28 CASSWIPGSDQPQHF
TRBV7-2 CASSLDGGGQPQHF
TRBV30 CAWSVLGINTGELFF
TRBV6-5 CASSEGRSYEQYF
TRBV19 CASNWSPQGMNTEAFF
TRBV29-1 CSVKVRLGNTEAFF
TRBV27 CASSTRIDRAYGYTF
TRBV27 CASGNRGTDTQYF
TRBV28 CASSFEAGSTNTEAFF
TRBV7-2 CASSLHQGASYEQYF
TRBV27 CASSFGADTEAFF
TRBV7-2 CASSPKGMRTYEQYF
TRBV5-1 CASSLDSRGLGSPLHF
TRBV6-1 CASTTGTGVSPLHF
TRBV2 CASTKEAGGSTEAFF
TRBV12-5 CASGLVHRVTDTERREDQETQYF